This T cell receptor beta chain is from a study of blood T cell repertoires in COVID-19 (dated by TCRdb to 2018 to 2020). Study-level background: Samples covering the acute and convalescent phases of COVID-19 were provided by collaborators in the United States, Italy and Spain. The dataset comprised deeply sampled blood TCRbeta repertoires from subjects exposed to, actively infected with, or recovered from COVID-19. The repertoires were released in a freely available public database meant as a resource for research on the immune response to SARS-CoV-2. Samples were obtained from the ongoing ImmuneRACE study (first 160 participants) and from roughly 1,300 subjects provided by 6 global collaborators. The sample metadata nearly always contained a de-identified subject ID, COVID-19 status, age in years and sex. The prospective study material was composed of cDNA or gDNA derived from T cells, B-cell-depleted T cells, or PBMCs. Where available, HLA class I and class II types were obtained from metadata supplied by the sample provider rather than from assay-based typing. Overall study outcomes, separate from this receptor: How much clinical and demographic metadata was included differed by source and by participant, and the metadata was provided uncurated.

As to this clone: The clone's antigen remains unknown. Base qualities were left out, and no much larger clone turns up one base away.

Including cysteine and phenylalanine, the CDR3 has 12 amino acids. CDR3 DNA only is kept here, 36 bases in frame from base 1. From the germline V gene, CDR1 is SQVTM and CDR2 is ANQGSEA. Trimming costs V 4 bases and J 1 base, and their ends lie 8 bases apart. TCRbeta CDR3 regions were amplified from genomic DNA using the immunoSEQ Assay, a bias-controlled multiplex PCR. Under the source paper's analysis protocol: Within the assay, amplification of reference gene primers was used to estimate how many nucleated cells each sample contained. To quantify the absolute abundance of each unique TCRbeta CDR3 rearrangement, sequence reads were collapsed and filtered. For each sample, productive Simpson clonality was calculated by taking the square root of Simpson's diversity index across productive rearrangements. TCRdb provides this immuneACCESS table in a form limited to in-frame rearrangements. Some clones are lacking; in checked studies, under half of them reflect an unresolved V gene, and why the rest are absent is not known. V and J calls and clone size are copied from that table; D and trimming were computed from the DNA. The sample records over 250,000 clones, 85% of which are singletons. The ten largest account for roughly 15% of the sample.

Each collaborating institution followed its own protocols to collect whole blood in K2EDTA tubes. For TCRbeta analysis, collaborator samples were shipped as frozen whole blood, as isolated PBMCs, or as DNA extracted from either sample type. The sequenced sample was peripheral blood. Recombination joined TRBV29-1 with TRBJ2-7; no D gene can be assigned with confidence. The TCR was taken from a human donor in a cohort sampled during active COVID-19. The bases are TGCAGCGTTGTAGTAGCTTCCTACGAGCAGTACTTC. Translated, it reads CSVVVASYEQYF.